This T cell receptor beta chain was sequenced in a study of PD-1 blockade in classical Hodgkin lymphoma (dated by TCRdb to the early 2020s). Some background on the complete study: Nivolumab dosing was 3 mg/kg intravenously every 2 weeks, continuing until either disease progression or unacceptable toxicity. To define a peripheral blood immune signature of response to PD-1 blockade in classical Hodgkin lymphoma, the study combined TCR beta sequencing with CyTOF. Study-wide conclusions, independent of this receptor: Trial patients with a complete response had baseline diversity similar to that of newly diagnosed patients, while partial responders and progressors had significantly lower diversity. A significant rise by C4D1 was seen in CD4+ but not CD8+ TCR diversity (p=0.0027 vs p=0.16), with the rise being most apparent in complete responders (p=0.02). Diversity was lower in patients who began nivolumab less than 1 year after ASCT, so these patients were left out of later analyses to avoid confounding by immune reconstitution. Newly diagnosed patients were reported to have lower baseline TCR diversity than healthy donors, and relapsed/refractory patients were reported to have lower baseline TCR diversity still. The study covered only a single clinical trial cohort, and the causes of the repertoire differences, possibly disease activity or prior therapy, were still not defined.

The germline V gene yields MDHEN for CDR1 and SYDVKM for CDR2. Ends trimmed: V by 6 bases, J by 3 bases; bases unmatched to a gene: 9. Measured from the cysteine to the phenylalanine, the CDR3 is 15 residues long. Only CDR3 DNA is held: 45 bases, read in frame from base 1. Regarding this clone: Its antigen remains unidentified. The sample holds no much larger clone one base away, and base qualities are not on file.

This specimen's time point label, per the study, means: cycle 2 day 1 (C2D1) of nivolumab. Relapse after autologous stem cell transplantation had occurred in all trial patients, and cohorts A, B and C were distinguished by prior brentuximab vedotin exposure. The trial cohort included fewer than 65 patients with relapsed/refractory classical Hodgkin lymphoma, and each patient had a best overall response of complete response, partial response or progressive disease. Trial patients were treated with single-agent nivolumab in the multi-cohort phase II CheckMate 205 trial. An independent review committee assessed best overall response by applying the 2007 International Working Group response criteria. Trial PBMCs were collected immediately before nivolumab initiation (C1D1) and during therapy at cycle 2 day 1 and cycle 4 day 1. Peripheral blood was collected in 8 mL Vacutainer Cell Preparation Tubes, from which PBMCs were isolated by centrifugation and then cryopreserved.

Genomic DNA was extracted with the Qiagen DNeasy kit from unsorted PBMCs and from negatively selected CD4+ and CD8+ fractions. TCR beta CDR3 regions were amplified by immunoSEQ multiplex PCR using primers annealing to V and J segments. A synthetic immune receptor repertoire was used to minimize amplification bias, and any remaining bias was removed computationally after sequencing. Concerning the study's data processing: Repertoire diversity was quantified as the Shannon entropy index using custom Python scripts. Unsorted, CD4+ and CD8+ repertoires were analyzed separately, except in combined analyses where CD4+ and CD8+ sequences were merged in silico. Clonal expansion was defined as at least a 2-fold frequency increase after treatment relative to C1D1, with a pseudocount of 0.5 for undetected baseline clones. Singleton clones were defined as clones with 0 or 1 copy at C1D1, and non-singleton clones were defined as clones with 2 or more copies. Clones expanded in unsorted samples were assigned a CD4+, CD8+ or unknown annotation through matching of protein sequences in sorted samples from the same patient. Diversity changes from C1D1 to C4D1 were tested in paired samples using Wilcoxon tests. Not all clones reach the TCRdb copy of this immuneACCESS table, which keeps in-frame sequences only. Checked studies attribute under half of the gap to unresolved V genes and leave the rest unexplained. That table furnishes V, J and clone size, whereas the DNA furnished D and trimming. The table for this sample lists over 11,000 clones; around 82% of them were counted only once. Of the sample, roughly 24% falls within the top ten clones.

The sequences come from peripheral blood mononuclear cells (PBMCs), collected before the second cycle of nivolumab. This chain is built from TRBV28 and TRBJ2-7; 9 bases in the middle match TRBD1. This TCR derives from a human donor with classical Hodgkin lymphoma. The DNA is TGTGCCAGCAGAACCCGGGGACAGGGTTACTACGAGCAGTACTTC. This yields the protein CASRTRGQGYYEQYF.